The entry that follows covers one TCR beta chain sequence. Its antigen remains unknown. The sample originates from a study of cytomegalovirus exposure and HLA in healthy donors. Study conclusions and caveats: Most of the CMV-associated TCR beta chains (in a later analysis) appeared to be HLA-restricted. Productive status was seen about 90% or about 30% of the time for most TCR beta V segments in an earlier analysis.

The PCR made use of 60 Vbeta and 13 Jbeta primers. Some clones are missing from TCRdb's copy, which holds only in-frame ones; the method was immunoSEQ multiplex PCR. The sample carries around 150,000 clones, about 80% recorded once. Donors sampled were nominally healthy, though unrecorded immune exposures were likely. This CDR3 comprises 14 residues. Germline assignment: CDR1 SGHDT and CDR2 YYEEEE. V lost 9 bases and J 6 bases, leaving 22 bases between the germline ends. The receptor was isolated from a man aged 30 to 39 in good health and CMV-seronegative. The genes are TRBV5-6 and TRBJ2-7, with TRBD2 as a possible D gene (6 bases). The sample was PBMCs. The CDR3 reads CAIGRRALRGEQYF. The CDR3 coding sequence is TGTGCCATCGGACGGAGGGCCCTCCGCGGCGAGCAGTACTTC.